One and the same sample provided the 21 T cell receptor beta chains below, sequenced in a study of Graves' ophthalmopathy and Graves' hyperthyroidism. Using RNA transcripts, the TCR beta CDR3 regions were amplified. First-round RT-PCR employed HTBI primers, with a second-round multiplex PCR after it. Each CDR3 protein gets one entry after TCRdb re-called the multiplex PCR reads with MiXCR. The data hold some 350,000 distinct CDR3 sequences, with about a sixth observed a single time. Sequencing was performed on peripheral blood. These receptors originate from an adult woman with stable Graves' hyperthyroidism.

This clonotype showed up just once. The J gene is TRBJ1-1, the V gene TRBV12-3 or TRBV12-4, with unresolved D. The ends were cut back, 4 bases at V and 5 bases at J, with 11 bases in the middle. There are 13 residues in the CDR3. CDR3 in amino acids: CASSSFSRTEAFF. The CDR3 nucleotides read TGTGCCAGCAGTTCGTTCAGTAGAACTGAAGCTTTCTTT.

This clonotype was observed a handful of times. A much bigger clone sits one base away, suggesting this may be a read error. The V call is TRBV27, the J call TRBJ2-2; D gene uncertain. Germline CDR1 and CDR2: MNHEY and SMNVEV (reference sequence). The CDR3 has 13 residues. CDR3 region: CSSSSRPLGELFF. The CDR3 DNA sequence: TGTTCCAGCAGTTCACGGCCCCTCGGGGAGCTGTTTTTT.

The sample holds many counts of this clonotype. V gene TRBV5-6 combines with J gene TRBJ2-5; D perhaps matches TRBD1 (5 bases). The CDR3 is made up of 15 amino acids. V lost 2 bases and J 0 bases, leaving 11 bases between the germline ends. CDR1 and CDR2 from the germline V gene are SGHDT and YYEEEE. This CDR3 is CASSFLDRDQETQYF. CDR3 in DNA: TGTGCCAGCAGCTTCCTCGACAGAGACCAAGAGACCCAGTACTTC. Complete variable domain (other parts from reference TRBV5-6 and TRBJ2-5): DAGVTQSPTHLIKTRGQQVTLRCSPKSGHDTVSWYQQALGQGPQFIFQYYEEEERQRGNFPDRFSGHQFPNYSSELNVNALLLGDSALYLCASSFLDRDQETQYFGPGTRLLVL.

The gene calls are TRBV10-3 and TRBJ2-7; TRBD1 might be the D (5 bases). CDR3 length: 14 residues. The germline V and J ends were trimmed by 4 bases and 0 bases, with 10 bases remaining between them. Germline V CDR1 and CDR2: ENHRY, SYGVKD. The CDR3 loop is CAISGGGTSYEQYF. The CDR3 nucleotides read TGTGCCATCAGTGGGGGCGGCACCTCCTACGAGCAGTACTTC.

The chain uses TRBV6-5 and TRBJ1-6; 7 bases agree with TRBD1. This CDR3 contains 17 residues. Germline lookup yields CDR1 MNHEY and CDR2 SVGAGI. J was trimmed by 9 bases and V by 3 bases; bases with no gene match: 14. DNA for the CDR3: TGTGCCAGCAGTTATGCCGGGGGGGGGCCAGGGGGTTCACCCCTCCACTTT. Translating it yields CASSYAGGGPGGSPLHF.

This clonotype came up many times. The rearrangement joins TRBV19 to TRBJ1-5; D gene uncertain. The CDR3 covers 15 residues. The V and J ends lost 0 bases and 3 bases respectively, with 9 bases between them. CDR1 LNHDA and CDR2 SQIVND come from the germline V gene (reference sequence). The CDR3 DNA reads TGTGCCAGTAGTATAGACCTCAGCATCAATCAGCCCCAGCATTTT. Its translation: CASSIDLSINQPQHF.

At least ten counts were recorded for this clonotype. The rearrangement links TRBV12-5 to TRBJ2-7, with D possibly being TRBD1 (6 bases). Trimming cost V 5 bases and J 2 bases, with 10 bases left between them. The CDR3 spans 13 residues. Germline V CDR1 and CDR2: LGHNT, FRNRAP. The CDR3 loop reads CASGEGHTYEQYF. CDR3 DNA: TGTGCTAGTGGTGAGGGACATACCTACGAGCAGTACTTC. Filled out from reference TRBV12-5 and TRBJ2-7, the complete variable domain reads DARVTQTPRHKVTEMGQEVTMRCQPILGHNTVFWYRQTMMQGLELLAYFRNRAPLDDSGMPKDRFSAEMPDATLATLKIQPSEPRDSAVYFCASGEGHTYEQYFGPGTRLTVT.

This clonotype has at least ten counts. V usage is TRBV20-1 and J usage is TRBJ2-7, with TRBD2 identical over 8 bases. This CDR3 region has 15 residues. V lost 3 bases and J lost 2; bases outside the gene matches: 9. The germline CDR1 and CDR2 sequences are DFQATT and SNEGSKA (reference sequence). The DNA for the CDR3 is TGCAGTGCTAGTGATTCAGCGGGGGCCCCCTACGAGCAGTACTTC. Encoded protein: CSASDSAGAPYEQYF.

The rearrangement uses TRBV9 and TRBJ2-7, with 7 bases that match TRBD1. Germline CDR1 is SGDLS and CDR2 is YYNGEE. This CDR3 has 13 residues. V lost 3 bases and J lost 6; bases outside the gene matches: 6. The CDR3 sequence: CASSGQGPGEQYF. Written as DNA, the CDR3 is TGTGCCAGCAGCGGACAGGGACCTGGCGAGCAGTACTTC.

The sample holds many counts of this clonotype. The genes are TRBV5-1 and TRBJ2-5; TRBD2 matches 8 bases. The V segment lost 2 bases and the J segment 0 bases; nucleotides outside the gene matches: 12. This CDR3 region has 18 residues. From germline, CDR1 is SGHRS and CDR2 YFSETQ. The CDR3, as DNA: TGCGCCAGCAGCTTTACGGGGGAACAGGGACTAGACCAAGAGACCCAGTACTTC. This encodes CASSFTGEQGLDQETQYF.

In this sample, this clonotype turned up many times. This chain connects TRBV2 to TRBJ2-5; tentative D call: TRBD1 (5 bases). Germline CDR1 reads SNHLY; CDR2 reads FYNNEI. The CDR3 runs to 13 residues. V was shortened by 7 bases and J by 7 bases, with 16 bases between the two germline ends. The CDR3 loop is CASKGQGSGTQYF. The CDR3 nucleotides read TGTGCCAGCAAAGGCCAGGGTTCTGGGACCCAGTACTTC.

This clonotype was picked up many times. The CDR3 reads CASSPKEGYYGYTF. The CDR3 region has the DNA TGTGCCAGCTCTCCCAAAGAGGGCTACTATGGCTACACCTTC. The rearrangement links TRBV27 to TRBJ1-2; no firm D call. V lost 8 bases, J lost 3 bases, and 16 bases lay in between. This CDR3 contains 14 residues. Germline assignment: CDR1 MNHEY and CDR2 SMNVEV (reference sequence).

The chain employs TRBV7-2 and TRBJ2-7; D unclear. Trimming removed 5 bases from V and 5 bases from J, with 13 bases in between. The CDR3 sequence is 13 residues long. Germline V CDR1 and CDR2: SGHTA, FQGNSA. The CDR3 loop reads CASSPHRVHEQYF. CDR3 DNA: TGTGCCAGCAGCCCGCATCGGGTCCACGAGCAGTACTTC. Full variable domain (missing parts from reference TRBV7-2 and TRBJ2-7): GAGVSQSPSNKVTEKGKDVELRCDPISGHTALYWYRQSLGQGLEFLIYFQGNSAPDKSGLPSDRFSAERTGGSVSTLTIQRTQQEDSAVYLCASSPHRVHEQYFGPGTRLTVT.

This sequence joins TRBV4-1 and TRBJ1-5, with D perhaps TRBD1 (5 bases). V was clipped by 4 bases and J by 7 bases, with 14 bases between them. The CDR3 extends over 14 amino acids. Germline V lookup: CDR1 MGHRA, CDR2 YSYEKL. The CDR3 here is CASSPSRGRQPQHF. For the CDR3, the DNA is TGCGCCAGCAGCCCCTCAAGGGGTAGACAGCCCCAGCATTTT.

This clonotype has at least ten counts. The chain links TRBV5-1 to TRBJ2-7; D call uncertain. Trimming removed 1 base from V and 3 bases from J, with 14 bases in between. The length of the CDR3 is 15 residues. In germline, CDR1 is SGHRS, CDR2 YFSETQ. For the CDR3, the DNA is TGCGCCAGCAGCTTGAACGGAGCGCGCGGCTACGAGCAGTACTTC. Its protein product is CASSLNGARGYEQYF.

In its sample, this clonotype was seen many times. Compared with germline, one end of the junction differs, possibly owing to a read error. The J gene is TRBJ2-4, the V gene TRBV15; 12 bases align to TRBD2. The germline V gene encodes CDR1 LNHNV and CDR2 YYDKDF (reference sequence). This CDR3 region has 19 residues. This CDR3 is CATSPRLAGALEAKNIKYF. The CDR3 bases are TGTGCCACCAGCCCCCGACTAGCGGGAGCGCTGGAAGCCAAAAACATTAAGTACTTC.

This clonotype was recorded at least ten times. CDR3 nucleotides: TGTGCCTGGAGTGTACAGGGTCCCTACGAGCAGTACTTC. Residues: CAWSVQGPYEQYF. The chain has TRBV30 and TRBJ2-7; a weak D match, TRBD1 (6 bases). The CDR3 consists of 13 residues. V lost 0 bases and J 2 bases, leaving 8 bases between the germline ends. Germline CDR1 reads GTSNPN; CDR2 reads SVGIG (reference sequence).

In this sample, this clonotype turned up many times. The chain uses TRBV12-3 or TRBV12-4 and TRBJ2-4, with 12 bases fitting TRBD2. CDR3 length equals 17 residues. V lost 4 bases, J lost 3 bases, and 7 bases stayed unmatched. The CDR3: CASSSWGLAGVKNIQYF. CDR3 DNA sequence: TGTGCCAGCAGTTCCTGGGGACTAGCGGGTGTCAAAAACATTCAGTACTTC.

The chain has TRBV6-1 and TRBJ2-2; no definite D call. Germline CDR1 is MNHNS and CDR2 is SASEGT. V was trimmed by 7 bases and J by 3 bases, leaving 12 bases between them. CDR3 length: 14 amino acids. DNA of the CDR3: TGTGCCAGCAACCGTCAAGGGTACACCGGGGAGCTGTTTTTT. This codes for CASNRQGYTGELFF.

This clonotype was counted many times. The V call is TRBV5-1, the J call TRBJ2-2; TRBD1 agrees at 10 bases. The CDR3 consists of 15 residues. CDR1 SGHRS and CDR2 YFSETQ come from the germline V gene. V lost 2 bases to trimming and J lost 6 bases; unmatched junction nucleotides: 4. CDR3 loop: CASSFGTGEAGELFF. CDR3 nucleotides: TGCGCCAGCAGCTTCGGGACAGGGGAGGCCGGGGAGCTGTTTTTT.

In this sample, this clonotype turned up many times. V gene TRBV28 combines with J gene TRBJ2-7; 9 positions agree with TRBD2. Trimming at V came to 3 bases and at J to 5 bases, leaving 17 bases not matched to a gene. The CDR3 is made up of 18 amino acids. Per germline, CDR1 MDHEN and CDR2 SYDVKM. The chain's CDR3 is CASSFRVLAGGPLNEQYF. The CDR3, as DNA: TGTGCCAGCAGTTTTAGGGTTCTGGCGGGAGGGCCCTTGAACGAGCAGTACTTC.